One and the same sample provided the 6 T cell receptor beta chains below, sequenced in a study of shared clonotypes between healthy human individuals. Produced via immunoSEQ multiplex PCR; TCRdb's table is partial and in-frame only. The data hold approximately 1.9 million clones, with just over 90% observed a single time. Cells designated naive CD8 were CD45RO-negative and were positively selected for CCR7, with terminally differentiated effector memory CD45RA+ cells excluded. The sequencing sample was made of naive CD8+ T cells from PBMCs. The receptors here all came from a man aged 18 to 29 in good health. Some clones in this sample may be carry-over from other donors' samples.

The J gene is TRBJ2-7, the V gene TRBV2; possibly TRBD2 for D (6 bases). The V end was cut by 8 bases, the J end by 4 bases, with 15 bases between. This CDR3 is 13 amino acids long. The germline CDR1 and CDR2 sequences are SNHLY and FYNNEI. CDR3 region: CASVSSELYEQYF. The CDR3 DNA is TGTGCCAGCGTTTCTAGCGAGTTATACGAGCAGTACTTC. Together with reference TRBV2 and TRBJ2-7, the CDR3 gives the full variable domain: EPEVTQTPSHQVTQMGQEVILRCVPISNHLYFYWYRQILGQKVEFLVSFYNNEISEKSEIFDDQFSVERPDGSNFTLKIRSTKLEDSAMYFCASVSSELYEQYFGPGTRLTVT.

This chain connects TRBV19 to TRBJ2-3, with TRBD1 matching 7 bases. The CDR3 is 16 residues long. Germline assignment: CDR1 LNHDA and CDR2 SQIVND (reference sequence). With V trimmed by 3 bases and J by 7 bases, 13 bases remained unmatched. CDR3 in DNA: TGTGCCAGTAGTATTGGGTTACAGGGGAATATGTATACGCAGTATTTT. It encodes CASSIGLQGNMYTQYF.

The chain is built from TRBV5-6 and TRBJ1-1, with D perhaps TRBD1 (5 bases). V was shortened by 6 bases and J by 0 bases, with 15 bases between the two germline ends. CDR1 is SGHDT, CDR2 YYEEEE, per germline. The CDR3 has 15 amino acids. Written as DNA, the CDR3 is TGTGCCAGCAACCGACAGCGAAGCATGAACACTGAAGCTTTCTTT. Its translation: CASNRQRSMNTEAFF.

The CDR3 DNA follows: TGTGCCAGCGGCCACGGGGCCTCTGGGGCCAACGTCCTGACTTTC. Residues: CASGHGASGANVLTF. The rearrangement links TRBV27 to TRBJ2-6; D is possibly TRBD1 or TRBD2 (5 bases each). The CDR3 runs 15 residues. Trimming took off 8 bases at V and 0 bases at J, with 11 bases between the two ends. Germline V gene sequence: CDR1 MNHEY, CDR2 SMNVEV (reference sequence).

The rearrangement uses TRBV19 and TRBJ2-7, with 7 bases fitting TRBD1. CDR1 and CDR2 (germline): LNHDA, SQIVND (reference sequence). The V segment lost 6 bases and the J segment 7 bases; nucleotides outside the gene matches: 9. This CDR3 contains 13 residues. Written as DNA, the CDR3 is TGTGCCAGTAGGACAGGGCCCTCGGGAGAGCAGTACTTC. Translated: CASRTGPSGEQYF.

The chain couples TRBV19 to TRBJ2-7; 10 bases are shared with TRBD2. The CDR3 consists of 17 residues. V gave up 5 bases and J gave up 3 bases; unmatched junction bases: 13. Looked up from germline, CDR1 is LNHDA and CDR2 is SQIVND (reference sequence). Here the CDR3 reads CASSRFGETSGYYEQYF. The CDR3 coding sequence is TGTGCCAGTAGTCGCTTCGGGGAGACTAGCGGGTACTACGAGCAGTACTTC.